Sequencing of this T cell receptor (beta chain) was carried out in a study of cytomegalovirus exposure and HLA in healthy donors. General observations from the study: Rates of TCR association differed by HLA locus in a later analysis, with DRB1 highest and HLA-C lowest.

A multiplex PCR was run with 60 Vbeta primers and 13 Jbeta primers. This table comes from immunoSEQ multiplex PCR, and its TCRdb copy is limited to in-frame clones, with some not included. The table records under 150,000 clones, 80% of them present only once. Unrecorded immune exposures were likely, despite nominal health at sampling. On this clone: Its antigen is as yet unknown.

CDR1 is MGHRA, CDR2 YSYEKL, per germline. The CDR3 has 17 amino acids. With V trimmed by 0 bases and J by 3 bases, 7 bases remained unmatched. This receptor was identified in a male donor in good health and CMV-seronegative. The chain uses TRBV4-1 and TRBJ2-3, with TRBD2 matching 9 bases. The sequenced material came from PBMCs. The CDR3: CASSQDLVAGATDTQYF. CDR3 DNA: TGCGCCAGCAGCCAAGATCTAGTAGCGGGAGCGACAGATACGCAGTATTTT.